Listed below are T cell receptor beta chains from one sample, sequenced in a study of radiotherapy plus CTLA-4 blockade in lung cancer. Profiling relied on immunoSEQ multiplex PCR, and the TCRdb table lists in-frame clones only, not all of them. The sample contains some 90,000 clones, less than 90% of which appear only once. The sequencing used peripheral blood, collected from a patient treated with radiotherapy plus ipilimumab. The receptors here all came from a human donor with non-small cell lung cancer who had stable disease on radiotherapy plus ipilimumab. CDR3s leave out the opening cysteine and the closing phenylalanine or tryptophan. The order of the fields is V gene, J gene, clone size, CDR3 protein. Size is omitted from some rows. Given values are once, few, many or a class for expanded clones.

>TRBV18|TRBJ1-5|.
ASSVGRDSNQPQH
>TRBV6-1|TRBJ2-7|.
AALTLGLGGEQY
>TRBV4-1|TRBJ1-2|.
ASAGGLGGNYGYT
>TRBV7-2|TRBJ2-3|.
ASSLAAGPDTQY
>TRBV16|TRBJ2-7|.
ASSQSDILRSYEQY
>TRBV28|TRBJ1-1|.
ASVLNMNTEAF
>TRBV5-1|TRBJ1-3|.
ASSPTTGVGNTIY
>TRBV7-8|TRBJ2-3|.
ASSLSRRGRQLDTQY
>TRBV7-9|TRBJ1-4|.
ASATITGQEEKLF
>TRBV27|TRBJ2-7|.
ASSLEAPTPYEQY
>TRBV11-3|TRBJ2-1|.
ASSLTGLAGYNEQF
>TRBV6-1|TRBJ1-2|once
ASSEFGRGAVYGYT
>TRBV11-2|TRBJ2-5|.
ASSLVAGWQETQY
>TRBV6-1|TRBJ2-1|.
ASSEWLAGAPYNEQF
>TRBV2|TRBJ2-2|few
ASRSDRGVAGELF
>TRBV11-2|TRBJ2-3|.
ASSLLGGSTDTQY
>TRBV5-1|TRBJ2-2|.
ASSLGVGLIGELF
>TRBV5-4|TRBJ2-1|.
ASSGTSGRANEQF
>TRBV6-1|TRBJ2-7|.
ASSESQGRYYEQY
>TRBV28|TRBJ1-5|.
ASSPSGTGGRSNQPQH
>TRBV11-2|TRBJ2-1|few
ASSLVQGGLPYNEQF
>TRBV7-9|TRBJ1-1|.
ASSTPGGTSEAF
>TRBV9|TRBJ2-4|few
ASGPGPTAKNIQY
>TRBV11-3|TRBJ2-2|.
ASSLASGSRTGELF
>TRBV28|TRBJ1-1|.
ASSSPGLNTEAF
>TRBV5-1|TRBJ2-3|.
ASSLAGGVTDTQY
>TRBV11-2|TRBJ2-7|.
ASSYPTGNVTYEQY
>TRBV18|TRBJ2-5|.
ASSPPRGTGGERTQY
>TRBV19|TRBJ2-2|.
ASRDPGATGELF
>TRBV29-1|TRBJ2-7|.
SASKEGGPSYEQY
>TRBV28|TRBJ2-2|.
ASRVLAGGTGELF
>TRBV11-2|TRBJ2-5|.
ASSTDRGRGETQY
>TRBV9|TRBJ1-1|.
ASSSLADNTEAF
>TRBV7-7|TRBJ2-3|.
ASSLGTSPSTDTQY
>TRBV7-2|TRBJ1-6|.
ASSSGTGWGSYNSPLH
>TRBV9|TRBJ2-3|.
ASSVRAGPTDTQY
>TRBV7-7|TRBJ2-3|.
ASSQTGHSTDTQY
>TRBV6-1|TRBJ1-1|.
ASSEDRVRTEAF
>TRBV5-6|TRBJ1-1|.
ASSLADRRVNTEAF
>TRBV28|TRBJ2-7|.
ASRVGGIGEQY
>TRBV30|TRBJ1-4|.
AWSVGGSQEKLF
>TRBV2|TRBJ1-1|.
ASSLDRATEAF